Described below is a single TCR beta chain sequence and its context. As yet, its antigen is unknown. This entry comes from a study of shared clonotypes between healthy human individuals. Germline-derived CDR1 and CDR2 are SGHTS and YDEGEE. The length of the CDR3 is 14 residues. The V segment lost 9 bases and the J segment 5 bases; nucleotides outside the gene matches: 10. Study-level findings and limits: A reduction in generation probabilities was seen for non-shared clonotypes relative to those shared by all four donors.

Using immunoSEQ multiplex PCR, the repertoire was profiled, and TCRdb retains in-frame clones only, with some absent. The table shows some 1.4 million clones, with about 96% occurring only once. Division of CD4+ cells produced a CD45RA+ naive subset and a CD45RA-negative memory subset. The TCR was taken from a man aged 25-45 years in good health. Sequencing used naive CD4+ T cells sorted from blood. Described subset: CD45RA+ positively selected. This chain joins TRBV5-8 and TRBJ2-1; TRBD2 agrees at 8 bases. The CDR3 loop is CATLFASGHNEQFF. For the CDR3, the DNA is TGTGCCACCCTCTTTGCTAGCGGGCACAATGAGCAGTTCTTC.